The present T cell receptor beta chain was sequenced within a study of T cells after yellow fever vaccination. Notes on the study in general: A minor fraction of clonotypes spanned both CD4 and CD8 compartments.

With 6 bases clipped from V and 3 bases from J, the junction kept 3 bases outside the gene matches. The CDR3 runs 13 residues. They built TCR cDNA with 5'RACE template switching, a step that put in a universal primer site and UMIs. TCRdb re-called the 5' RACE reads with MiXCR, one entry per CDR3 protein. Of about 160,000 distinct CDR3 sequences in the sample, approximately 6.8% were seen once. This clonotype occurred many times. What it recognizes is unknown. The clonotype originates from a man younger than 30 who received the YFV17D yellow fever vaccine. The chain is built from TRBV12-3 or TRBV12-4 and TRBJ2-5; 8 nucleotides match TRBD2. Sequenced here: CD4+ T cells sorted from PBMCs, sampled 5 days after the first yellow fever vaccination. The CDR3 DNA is TGTGCCAGCAGGCCGGGGGGGGAAGAGACCCAGTACTTC. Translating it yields CASRPGGEETQYF.